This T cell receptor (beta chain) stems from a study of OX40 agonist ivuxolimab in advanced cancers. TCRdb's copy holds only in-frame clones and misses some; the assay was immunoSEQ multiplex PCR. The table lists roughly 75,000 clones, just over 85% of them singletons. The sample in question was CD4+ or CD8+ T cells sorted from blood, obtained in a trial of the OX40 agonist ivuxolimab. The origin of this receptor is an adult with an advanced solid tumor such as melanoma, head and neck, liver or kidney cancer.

The CDR3 loop reads CASSWTGGEGNTIYF. The CDR3 DNA reads TGCGCCAGCAGCTGGACAGGGGGAGAGGGAAACACCATATATTTT. The V and J genes are TRBV5-1 and TRBJ1-3; 10 bases map to TRBD1. The CDR3 loop spans 15 amino acids. The junction had 4 bases not matched to a gene; V was cut back by 3 bases and J by 4 bases. CDR1 and CDR2 from the germline V gene are SGHRS and YFSETQ.